This T cell receptor (beta chain) was profiled in a study of shared clonotypes between healthy human individuals. Overall study context: Three plates were used per donor for CD4 naive, three for CD4 memory, two for CD8 naive and one for CD8 memory. Study-wide results and caveats: Non-shared clonotypes had lower generation probabilities than clonotypes shared by all four sorted-subset donors.

Naive-designated CD8 cells lacked CD45RO, were positively enriched for CCR7, and omitted terminally differentiated effector memory CD45RA+ cells. Caucasian adults residing in Nashville, Tennessee made up all the donors. Genomic DNA belonging to each subset was distributed in equal measure over several immunoSEQ plates. Profiling relied on immunoSEQ multiplex PCR, and the TCRdb table lists in-frame clones only, not all of them. The data show about 2.1 million clones, 85% to 95% seen once. In the case of this clone: Its antigen is currently unknown.

The sequenced sample consisted of naive CD8+ T cells from PBMCs. The TCR sequence derives from a man aged 18 to 30 in good health. Some clones in this sample may be carry-over from other donors' samples.

The CDR3 here is CASGAGGPYNEQFF. The CDR3 nucleotides read TGTGCCAGTGGGGCGGGAGGGCCCTACAATGAGCAGTTCTTC. This chain links TRBV28 with TRBJ2-1; 9 positions match TRBD2. V shed 9 bases, J shed 2 bases, and the junction held 5 bases outside the gene matches. This CDR3 region has 14 residues. Germline-derived CDR1 and CDR2 are MDHEN and SYDVKM.